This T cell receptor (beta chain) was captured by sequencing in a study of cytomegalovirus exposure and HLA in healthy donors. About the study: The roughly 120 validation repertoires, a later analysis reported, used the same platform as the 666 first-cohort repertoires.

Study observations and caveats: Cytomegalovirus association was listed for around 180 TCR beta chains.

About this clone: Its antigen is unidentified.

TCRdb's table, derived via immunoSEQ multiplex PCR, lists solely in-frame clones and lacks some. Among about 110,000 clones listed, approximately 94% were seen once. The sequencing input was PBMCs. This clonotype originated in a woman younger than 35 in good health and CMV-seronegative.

The CDR3 nucleotides are TGCGCCAGCAGCTCAGGGGGGCCCACAGATACGCAGTATTTT. As protein: CASSSGGPTDTQYF. J is TRBJ2-3 and V is TRBV5-1; tentative D call: TRBD1 (7 bases). V dropped 3 bases and J dropped 2 bases, with 10 bases sitting between them. The CDR3 totals 14 residues. Germline V CDR1 and CDR2: SGHRS, YFSETQ.